The 25 T cell receptor beta chains below were found in one sample sequenced in a study of response to subunit inactivated influenza vaccine (dated by TCRdb to 2017 to 2018). Library preparation was by RT-PCR. The sample was run on an Illumina HiSeq 2500. TCRdb itself trimmed the public reads at Q25 with fastp, ran MiXCR and retained productive beta chains. Every entry covers one CDR3 protein and lists the most common genes and DNA from its rows. The sample has approximately 290,000 distinct CDR3 sequences on record, roughly 22% of them singletons. The ten biggest clones cover under 13% of the sample. This specimen was PBMCs from blood, taken about 20 months after vaccination. Source of these receptors: a man between 50 and 70 years old who received an inactivated influenza vaccine. Donor details come from another sample of the same person, matched by shared clones.

This clonotype occurred a few times. The chain combines TRBV11-2 with TRBJ1-1; tentative D call: TRBD1 (6 bases). The CDR3 runs to 16 residues. V lost 2 bases and J lost 1, with 14 bases in between. In germline, CDR1 is SGHAT, CDR2 FQNNGV. CDR3 nucleotides: TGTGCCAGCAGCTTACCCATTCAAGGGGGGAACACTGAAGCTTTCTTT. Residues: CASSLPIQGGNTEAFF.

The CDR3 reads CASRAWGVNNSPLHF. CDR3 DNA sequence: TGTGCCAGCAGGGCGTGGGGAGTCAATAATTCACCCCTCCACTTT. The V gene is TRBV7-9, the J gene TRBJ1-6, with D hard to call. Germline lookup yields CDR1 SEHNR and CDR2 FQNEAQ (reference sequence). This CDR3 region has 15 residues. V dropped 6 bases and J dropped 5 bases, with 14 bases sitting between them.

This clonotype has more than one count but fewer than ten. This chain uses TRBV4-1 with TRBJ2-3; 12 nucleotides align to TRBD2. Germline CDR1 is MGHRA and CDR2 is YSYEKL. The CDR3 runs 21 residues. V lost 2 bases, J lost 0 bases, and 15 bases stayed unmatched. The CDR3 DNA reads as TGCGCCAGCAGCCAAACCTGGGTCACTAGCGGGAGGTTCGCTAGCACAGATACGCAGTATTTT. This codes for CASSQTWVTSGRFASTDTQYF.

In this sample, this clonotype turned up a few times. The genes are TRBV5-1 and TRBJ1-2; 9 bases map to TRBD1. With 0 bases clipped from V and 7 bases from J, the junction kept 10 bases outside the gene matches. From germline, CDR1 is SGHRS and CDR2 YFSETQ. This CDR3 contains 16 residues. The CDR3 region is CASSLGDRETIGGYTF. CDR3 DNA: TGCGCCAGCAGCTTGGGGGACAGGGAAACAATAGGTGGCTACACCTTC.

This clonotype was detected only a few times. This chain joins TRBV4-3 and TRBJ1-5; tentatively, D is TRBD1 (6 bases). Germline assignment: CDR1 LGHNA and CDR2 YSLEER. With 0 bases removed from V and 7 bases from J, the gap between germline ends came to 7 bases. CDR3 size: 13 residues. CDR3 coding DNA: TGCGCCAGCAGCCAAGAACAGGGACAGCCCCAGCATTTT. Protein sequence: CASSQEQGQPQHF.

This clonotype came up a few times. The CDR3 loop reads CASSQDWQRGTSTLSYNEQFF. CDR3 in DNA: TGCGCCAGCAGCCAAGATTGGCAGCGGGGGACTTCTACACTCTCCTACAATGAGCAGTTCTTC. The V call is TRBV4-1, the J call TRBJ2-1; 8 bases line up with TRBD2. CDR3 size: 21 residues. Per the germline V gene, CDR1 is MGHRA and CDR2 is YSYEKL. The V segment lost 0 bases and the J segment 0 bases; nucleotides outside the gene matches: 16.

This clonotype was picked up a small number of times. At one boundary the junction diverges from the germline segment, which might be a read error. The J gene is TRBJ1-6, the V gene TRBV20-1; D gene ambiguous. The V gene's germline CDR1 is DFQATT and CDR2 SNEGSKA (reference sequence). The CDR3 is 12 amino acids. Here the CDR3 reads CSAREGDMALHF. The CDR3, as DNA: TGCAGTGCTCGAGAAGGCGATATGGCCCTCCACTTT.

Ten or more counts support this clonotype. J is TRBJ1-1 and V is TRBV21-1; TRBD1 is the table's D call, not checked against the DNA. TRBV21-1 is labeled a pseudogene. The CDR3 is 16 amino acids. The CDR3 DNA is TGTGCCAGCAGCAAAGGGCAACAGGAGGAGAACACTGAAGCTTTCTTT. It specifies CASSKGQQEENTEAFF.

This clonotype was detected many times. The rearrangement joins TRBV29-1 to TRBJ1-2; D unclear. The CDR3 extends over 14 amino acids. Trimming left V 6 bases short and J 3 bases short, with 17 bases between. Per germline, CDR1 SQVTM and CDR2 ANQGSEA. CDR3 sequence reads: CSVYGGQKDYGYTF. Written as DNA, the CDR3 is TGCAGCGTCTACGGAGGCCAGAAGGACTATGGCTACACCTTC.

This rearrangement joins TRBV5-1 to TRBJ2-7, with TRBD1 matching over 8 bases. Germline lookup yields CDR1 SGHRS and CDR2 YFSETQ. The V segment lost 5 bases and the J segment 1 base; nucleotides outside the gene matches: 8. The CDR3 extends over 15 amino acids. The CDR3 is CASRLDRALSYEQYF. CDR3 nucleotides: TGCGCCAGCAGACTGGACAGGGCCCTATCCTACGAGCAGTACTTC.

The V and J genes are TRBV19 and TRBJ2-7; 10 bases are shared with TRBD1. The ends lost 3 bases at V and 5 bases at J; junction bases unmatched: 4. The CDR3 covers 14 residues. Looked up from germline, CDR1 is LNHDA and CDR2 is SQIVND (reference sequence). The CDR3 spells CASSIGTGVNEQYF. DNA for the CDR3: TGTGCCAGTAGTATTGGGACAGGGGTTAACGAGCAGTACTTC.

The sample holds a few counts of this clonotype. This chain connects TRBV19 to TRBJ1-5; 7 nucleotides align to TRBD1. The germline V gene has CDR1 LNHDA and CDR2 SQIVND (reference sequence). This CDR3 is built from 15 residues. Losses at the gene ends were 9 bases for V and 0 bases for J; bases not matched to a gene: 8. CDR3 loop: CASKTGIHSNQPQHF. In nucleotides, the CDR3 is TGTGCCAGCAAGACAGGGATCCATAGCAATCAGCCCCAGCATTTT.

The chain combines TRBV24-1 with TRBJ2-3; 10 nucleotides line up with TRBD2. Losses at the gene ends were 7 bases for V and 2 bases for J; bases not matched to a gene: 14. The CDR3 contains 18 residues. Germline CDR1 KGHDR, CDR2 SFDVKD. CDR3 sequence: CATSSTSGAERITDTQYF. The CDR3 nucleotides are TGTGCCACCAGCTCTACTAGCGGGGCCGAACGGATCACAGATACGCAGTATTTT.

The V and J genes are TRBV12-3 or TRBV12-4 and TRBJ2-3; 8 bases are shared with TRBD1. The CDR3 is 13 residues long. Unmatched junction bases numbered 2, after V lost 6 bases and J lost 3 bases. DNA for the CDR3: TGTGCCAGCAGGGGACAGGATACAGATACGCAGTATTTT. Amino acid sequence: CASRGQDTDTQYF.

V usage is TRBV14 and J usage is TRBJ1-1; TRBD1 matches at 7 bases. Germline assignment: CDR1 SGHDN and CDR2 FVKESK. The CDR3 totals 16 residues. V lost 5 bases to trimming and J lost 5 bases; unmatched junction nucleotides: 14. In nucleotides, the CDR3 is TGTGCCAGCAGCTCTACAGGGGCCGTGTGGTCTACTGAAGCTTTCTTT. Its protein is CASSSTGAVWSTEAFF.

This clonotype has just a few counts. The chain uses TRBV7-2 and TRBJ1-2; D gene ambiguous. This CDR3 has 15 amino acids. The V end was cut by 5 bases, the J end by 1 base, with 14 bases between. Germline CDR1 SGHTA, CDR2 FQGNSA. CDR3 residues: CASSPSAFSNYGYTF. The CDR3 nucleotides read TGTGCCAGCAGCCCCTCAGCCTTCAGTAACTATGGCTACACCTTC.

This sequence joins TRBV6-5 and TRBJ1-6, with no clear D. The CDR3 is 15 residues long. Germline CDR1 reads MNHEY; CDR2 reads SVGAGI. V was shortened by 0 bases and J by 6 bases, with 9 bases between the two germline ends. DNA for the CDR3: TGTGCCAGCAGTTACTCGACCGTATTTAATTCACCCCTCCACTTT. Translated: CASSYSTVFNSPLHF.

The chain carries TRBV5-1 and TRBJ2-1, with TRBD2 identical over 7 bases. Looked up from germline, CDR1 is SGHRS and CDR2 is YFSETQ. J gave up 7 bases and V 4 bases, and 14 bases lay outside the gene matches. The CDR3 runs to 16 residues. Written as DNA, the CDR3 is TGCGCCAGCAGCCCCTTCGCAGCGGGAAGGGAGAATGAGCAGTTCTTC. Its protein product is CASSPFAAGRENEQFF.

This clonotype turned up a few times. The genes are TRBV27 and TRBJ2-3; TRBD1 matches 9 bases. Germline-derived CDR1 and CDR2 are MNHEY and SMNVEV (reference sequence). With 5 bases clipped from V and 7 bases from J, the junction kept 7 bases outside the gene matches. This CDR3 contains 14 residues. CDR3 sequence: CASSRTGEGNTQYF. The CDR3 coding sequence is TGTGCCAGCAGTAGGACAGGGGAGGGCAATACGCAGTATTTT.

V and J are TRBV7-8 and TRBJ1-5, with D unclear. This CDR3 region has 12 residues. CDR1 and CDR2 from the germline V gene are SGHVS and FQNEAQ. With 5 bases removed from V and 4 bases from J, the gap between germline ends came to 6 bases. The CDR3, as DNA: TGTGCCAGCAGCCCCCGAAATCAGCCCCAGCATTTT. This sequence encodes CASSPRNQPQHF.

This clonotype was seen only a few times. The chain links TRBV18 to TRBJ2-5; D not resolved. CDR3 length: 13 amino acids. From germline, CDR1 is KGHSH and CDR2 LQKENI. V was pared by 1 base and J by 3 bases, with 6 bases between. CDR3 nucleotide sequence: TGTGCCAGCTCACCACAAAAGGAAGAGACCCAGTACTTC. This gives the protein CASSPQKEETQYF.

Written as DNA, the CDR3 is TGTGCCAGCAGCTTAGTGCCCATACAGGGGAGAACCGGGGAGCTGTTTTTT. This translates into CASSLVPIQGRTGELFF. J is TRBJ2-2 and V is TRBV7-2; the match to TRBD1 covers 7 bases. The germline gives CDR1 SGHTA, CDR2 FQGNSA. There are 17 residues in the CDR3. J was trimmed by 5 bases and V by 1 base; bases with no gene match: 10. The variable domain in full, completed from reference TRBV7-2 and TRBJ2-2, reads GAGVSQSPSNKVTEKGKDVELRCDPISGHTALYWYRQSLGQGLEFLIYFQGNSAPDKSGLPSDRFSAERTGGSVSTLTIQRTQQEDSAVYLCASSLVPIQGRTGELFFGEGSRLTVL.

Here the CDR3 DNA reads TGCGCCAGCAGCCAAGGGACAGTCAATGAGCAGTTCTTC. Residues: CASSQGTVNEQFF. The chain combines TRBV4-3 with TRBJ2-1, with D possibly being TRBD1 (6 bases). The CDR3 has 13 residues. V gave up 1 base and J gave up 6 bases, with 7 bases separating them. Germline CDR1 reads LGHNA; CDR2 reads YSLEER.

A few counts support this clonotype. This chain joins TRBV18 and TRBJ1-1, with D possibly TRBD1 on 6 matching bases. In germline, CDR1 is KGHSH, CDR2 LQKENI. With 1 base removed from V and 4 bases from J, the gap between germline ends came to 19 bases. The CDR3 length is 17 residues. CDR3 sequence reads: CASSPRPGAEWATEAFF. The CDR3 DNA reads as TGTGCCAGCTCACCACGGCCAGGGGCTGAGTGGGCCACTGAAGCTTTCTTT. Supplemented by reference TRBV18 and TRBJ1-1, the full variable domain reads NAGVMQNPRHLVRRRGQEARLRCSPMKGHSHVYWYRQLPEEGLKFMVYLQKENIIDESGMPKERFSAEFPKEGPSILRIQQVVRGDSAAYFCASSPRPGAEWATEAFFGQGTRLTVV.

In its sample, this clonotype was seen a few times. The chain is built from TRBV7-9 and TRBJ2-1, with 12 bases lining up with TRBD2. V shed 4 bases, J shed 9 bases, and the junction held 7 bases outside the gene matches. CDR3 length: 15 residues. CDR1 and CDR2 from the germline V gene are SEHNR and FQNEAQ (reference sequence). The CDR3 sequence is CASSSSGRVNGEQFF. CDR3 coding DNA: TGTGCCAGCAGCTCTAGCGGGAGGGTGAATGGTGAGCAGTTCTTC.